This is a list of T cell receptor beta chains from one sample in a study of T-cell memory formation after mild COVID-19. TCRdb ran MiXCR on the 5' RACE reads and lists one entry per CDR3 protein. The repertoire holds about 270,000 distinct CDR3 sequences, with about 17% as singletons. Material: PBMCs or a T cell subset sorted from them (not recorded which). These receptors originate from a man in his late teens or twenties who had mild COVID-19 (a few samples of this study predate the infection). Cell type and time point are not known. The CDR3 runs from the conserved cysteine through the conserved F or W. D genes are given only for firm matches. Only some rows state a clone size, as once, few, many or a class for expanded clones.

clone_size	d_call	cdr3_length	v_call	j_call	cdr3_nt	cdr3_aa
.	.	10	TRBV29-1	TRBJ2-1	TGCAGCGTCCGCCTTGCCGAGCAGTTCTTC	CSVRLAEQFF
.	.	11	TRBV2	TRBJ2-7	TGTGCCAGCAGTTGGACGGACGAGCAGTACTTC	CASSWTDEQYF
few	TRBD1	13	TRBV20-1	TRBJ2-1	TGCAGTGCTTGGGCGACAGGGAACAATGAGCAGTTCTTC	CSAWATGNNEQFF
few	TRBD1	13	TRBV11-2	TRBJ2-1	TGTGCCTCACAGGGGGCCTCCTACAATGAGCAGTTCTTC	CASQGASYNEQFF
.	TRBD2	16	TRBV4-3	TRBJ2-1	TGCGCCAGCAGCCAAGAGGGGCTAGCGGGGGGTAATGAGCAGTTCTTC	CASSQEGLAGGNEQFF
few	.	14	TRBV5-1	TRBJ2-5	TGCGCCAGCAGCCCCCTAGGATCGGAAGAGACCCAGTACTTC	CASSPLGSEETQYF
many	TRBD2	16	TRBV5-6	TRBJ2-3	TGTGCCAGCAGTCCTCCGGGACTAGCGGGGGTAGATACGCAGTATTTT	CASSPPGLAGVDTQYF
few	.	13	TRBV6-2/TRBV6-3	TRBJ1-5	TGTGCCAGCAGTTATCCGGGGAGTCAGCCCCAGCATTTT	CASSYPGSQPQHF
.	.	14	TRBV4-3	TRBJ2-2	TGCGCCAGCACCACCGGGTTCACCACCGGGGAGCTGTTTTTT	CASTTGFTTGELFF
few	.	17	TRBV6-5	TRBJ1-6	TGTGCCAGCAGTGTCGCCCCGGAAGGAGCGAATAATTCACCCCTCCACTTT	CASSVAPEGANNSPLHF
.	.	15	TRBV20-1	TRBJ2-1	TGCAGTGCTGCGACCTTAGGGCCCCTGGACAATGAGCAGTTCTTC	CSAATLGPLDNEQFF
few	TRBD2	16	TRBV7-3	TRBJ2-3	TGTGCCAGCAGCTCTGGACTAGCCGATGGCACAGATACGCAGTATTTT	CASSSGLADGTDTQYF
.	.	12	TRBV7-9	TRBJ1-1	TGTGCCAGCAGCTTGGACAACACTGAAGCTTTCTTT	CASSLDNTEAFF
.	.	14	TRBV12-3/TRBV12-4	TRBJ2-3	TGTGCCAGCAGCCCCGCCTCTAGGACAGATACGCAGTATTTT	CASSPASRTDTQYF
few	TRBD1	13	TRBV7-2	TRBJ1-2	TGTGCCAGCAGGACAGGGGGCACCTATGGCTACACCTTC	CASRTGGTYGYTF
.	.	14	TRBV20-1	TRBJ2-1	TGCAGTGCTAGAGATGGGGGGCCGAGGGATGAGCAGTTCTTC	CSARDGGPRDEQFF
few	.	14	TRBV6-2/TRBV6-3	TRBJ2-2	TGTGCCAGCAGCCCCAACGGGGGGCCCGGGGAGCTGTTTTTT	CASSPNGGPGELFF
.	.	14	TRBV7-8	TRBJ1-1	TGTGCCAGCAGCCTGACAGAGCTGAACACTGAAGCTTTCTTT	CASSLTELNTEAFF
.	TRBD1	15	TRBV12-3/TRBV12-4	TRBJ2-5	TGTGCCAGCAGTTCGGCCGGGACAGGGGATACGGCCCAGTACTTC	CASSSAGTGDTAQYF
.	.	17	TRBV7-9	TRBJ2-2	TGTGCCAGCAGCTCCTACCGGACTTCTGGTAGCGCCGGGGAGCTGTTTTTT	CASSSYRTSGSAGELFF
few	.	12	TRBV6-2/TRBV6-3	TRBJ2-4	TGTGCCAGCAGTTACCCGGAAAACATTCAGTACTTC	CASSYPENIQYF
few	TRBD1	13	TRBV6-5	TRBJ1-6	TGTGCCAGCAGTCAGGGGGTAAGGTCACCCCTCCACTTT	CASSQGVRSPLHF
.	.	12	TRBV5-1	TRBJ2-5	TGCGCCAGCAGGTTTCTCGGAGAGACCCAGTACTTC	CASRFLGETQYF
.	.	11	TRBV19	TRBJ2-1	TGTGCCAGTAGTATACGAGGGGCTCCGTTCTTC	CASSIRGAPFF
many	.	15	TRBV12-3/TRBV12-4	TRBJ2-2	TGTGCCACCCTCTCAGGGGGGCCTGGAACCGGGGAGCTGTTTTTT	CATLSGGPGTGELFF
few	.	15	TRBV7-2	TRBJ2-2	TGTGCCAGCAGCTCGGGACCCGTGAACACCGGGGAGCTGTTTTTT	CASSSGPVNTGELFF
few	.	13	TRBV5-1	TRBJ2-3	TGCGCCAGCAGCTTTGGACTGACGGATACGCAGTATTTT	CASSFGLTDTQYF
.	TRBD2	16	TRBV5-4	TRBJ2-2	TGTGCCAGCAGCCGACCCCTAGCGGAACACACCGGGGAGCTGTTTTTT	CASSRPLAEHTGELFF
.	.	14	TRBV12-3/TRBV12-4	TRBJ1-2	TGTGCCAGCAGAAGGGAAACAGGGTCTTACGGCTACACCTTC	CASRRETGSYGYTF
.	.	14	TRBV11-2	TRBJ1-1	TGTGCCAGCAGCTTAGGGTCCGCGAACACTGAAGCTTTCTTT	CASSLGSANTEAFF
few	.	15	TRBV4-3	TRBJ2-1	TGCGCCAGCAGCCAAGGTGTGGGGGGCTACAATGAGCAGTTCTTC	CASSQGVGGYNEQFF
few	.	14	TRBV7-9	TRBJ1-6	TGTGCCAGCAGCTTAGCGCAGATTAATTCACCCCTCCACTTT	CASSLAQINSPLHF
many	.	14	TRBV5-1	TRBJ2-3	TGCGCCAGCAGCATCGGACTACCCACAGATACGCAGTATTTT	CASSIGLPTDTQYF
few	TRBD1	16	TRBV20-1	TRBJ1-5	TGCAGTGCTCGGAGCTTCGGGACAGGACCCAATCAGCCCCAGCATTTT	CSARSFGTGPNQPQHF
.	.	14	TRBV7-2	TRBJ2-5	TGTGCCAGCAGCTCCACGGGCCTCCAAGAGACCCAGTACTTC	CASSSTGLQETQYF
.	TRBD1	17	TRBV9	TRBJ2-3	TGTGCCAGCAGCGTAGCCCCCGGTGGACAGGGCACAGATACGCAGTATTTT	CASSVAPGGQGTDTQYF
few	TRBD1	15	TRBV12-3/TRBV12-4	TRBJ1-1	TGTGCCAGCAGTTTAGTTCAAGGGGGCTGGACTGAAGCTTTCTTT	CASSLVQGGWTEAFF
.	.	12	TRBV6-6	TRBJ2-2	TGTGCCATTCAGGGGATCACCGGGGAGCTGTTTTTT	CAIQGITGELFF
many	.	12	TRBV4-3	TRBJ2-2	TGCGCCAGCAGGGACTACACCGGGGAGCTGTTTTTT	CASRDYTGELFF
.	.	12	TRBV27	TRBJ2-7	TGTGCCAGCAGTTTATTCGACTACGAGCAGTACTTC	CASSLFDYEQYF
many	.	15	TRBV12-3/TRBV12-4	TRBJ2-1	TGTGCCAGCAGTTTAGCGGGGGGTTCCTACAATGAGCAGTTCTTC	CASSLAGGSYNEQFF
few	.	13	TRBV30	TRBJ2-7	TGTGCCTGGAGTGGCTCGGGACCGCACGAGCAGTACTTC	CAWSGSGPHEQYF
few	.	11	TRBV10-3	TRBJ2-3	TGTGCCATCTCCCCCGGCGATACGCAGTATTTT	CAISPGDTQYF
many	TRBD2	15	TRBV7-8	TRBJ2-2	TGTGCCAGCAGCCTGACTAGCGGGAACACCGGGGAGCTGTTTTTT	CASSLTSGNTGELFF
.	.	13	TRBV6-2/TRBV6-3	TRBJ2-7	TGTGCCAGCAGTTATACGGGGTCCTACGAGCAGTACTTC	CASSYTGSYEQYF
.	.	12	TRBV5-5	TRBJ1-5	TGTGCCAGCAGCTTGGGAGAGCAGCCCCAGCATTTT	CASSLGEQPQHF
few	.	14	TRBV12-3/TRBV12-4	TRBJ1-2	TGTGCCAGCAGCTCCTTGGGTTTGGGTTTTGGCTACACCTTC	CASSSLGLGFGYTF
.	.	13	TRBV28	TRBJ2-5	TGTGCCAGCATACAGGGAACCCAAGAGACCCAGTACTTC	CASIQGTQETQYF
.	.	18	TRBV4-2	TRBJ2-5	TGTGCCAGCAGCCAAGGGCTCTCTCTAGAGGGGCAGACGGAGACCCAGTACTTC	CASSQGLSLEGQTETQYF
.	.	18	TRBV6-5	TRBJ1-5	TGTGCCAGCAGAAAAGACGGTGGGGGTGAAGGATTGGATCAGCCCCAGCATTTT	CASRKDGGGEGLDQPQHF
once	.	19	TRBV6-1	TRBJ2-6	TGTGCCAGCAGTGATTTGTGGGGACCAGATCTCTCTGGGGCCAACGTCCTGACTTTC	CASSDLWGPDLSGANVLTF
few	.	14	TRBV14	TRBJ1-4	TGTGCCAGCAGCCAAGAAGAGTGGGTTGAAAAACTGTTTTTT	CASSQEEWVEKLFF
.	TRBD1	14	TRBV30	TRBJ1-1	TGTGCCTGGTACAGGGGGCGGGTGAACACTGAAGCTTTCTTT	CAWYRGRVNTEAFF
few	.	12	TRBV28	TRBJ1-1	TGTGCCAGCAGCCACTCCTACACTGAAGCTTTCTTT	CASSHSYTEAFF
.	.	17	TRBV7-6	TRBJ2-3	TGTGCCAGCAGCTCGTCACTGCTAATCTTAAGCACAGATACGCAGTATTTT	CASSSSLLILSTDTQYF
many	TRBD2	17	TRBV11-2	TRBJ2-3	TGTGCCAGCAGCCTACCGGGACTAGCGGCTTCCTCAGATACGCAGTATTTT	CASSLPGLAASSDTQYF
.	.	13	TRBV14	TRBJ2-5	TGTGCCAGCAGCCGGGGTATCGAGGAGACCCAGTACTTC	CASSRGIEETQYF